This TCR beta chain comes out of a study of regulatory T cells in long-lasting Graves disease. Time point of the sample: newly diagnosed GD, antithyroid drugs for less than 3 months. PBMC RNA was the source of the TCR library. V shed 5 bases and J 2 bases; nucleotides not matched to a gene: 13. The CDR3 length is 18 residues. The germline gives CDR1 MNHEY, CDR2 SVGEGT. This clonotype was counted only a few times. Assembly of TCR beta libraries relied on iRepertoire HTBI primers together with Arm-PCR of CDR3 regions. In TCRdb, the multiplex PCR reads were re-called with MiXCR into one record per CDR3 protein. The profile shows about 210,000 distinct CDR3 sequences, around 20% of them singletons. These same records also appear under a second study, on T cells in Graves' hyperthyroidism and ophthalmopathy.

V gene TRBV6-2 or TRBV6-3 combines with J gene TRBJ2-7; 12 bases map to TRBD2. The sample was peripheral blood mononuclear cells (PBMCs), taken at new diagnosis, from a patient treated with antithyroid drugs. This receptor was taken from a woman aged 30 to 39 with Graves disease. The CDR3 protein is CASSPWTSGASVPYEQYF. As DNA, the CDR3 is TGTGCCAGCAGTCCGTGGACTAGCGGGGCCTCGGTACCCTACGAGCAGTACTTC.